Listed here is a single T cell receptor (beta chain). The antigen remains undetermined. These data originate in a study of shared clonotypes between healthy human individuals. Study-level findings and limits: Relative to their counterparts shared across all four donors, non-shared clonotypes exhibited diminished generation probabilities.

Only in-frame clones appear in the TCRdb table, and some are missing; sequencing was by immunoSEQ multiplex PCR. The sample includes more than 2,000,000 clones, more than 90% of them seen just once. In germline, CDR1 is SEHNR, CDR2 FQNEAQ (reference sequence). V was cut by 5 bases and J by 4 bases, with 15 bases left in between. The CDR3 consists of 16 residues. The clonotype originates from a man younger than 35 in good health. The chain has TRBV7-9 and TRBJ2-6; tentatively, D is TRBD2 (6 bases). Input material: naive CD4+ T cells sorted from blood. Subset in this sample: CD45RA+ positively selected. CDR3 DNA: TGTGCCAGCAGCCCCGGGAAGGGAGGAGGGGCCAACGTCCTGACTTTC. Translated, it gives CASSPGKGGGANVLTF.